This T cell receptor beta chain was found in a study of shared clonotypes between healthy human individuals. In the study overall: Plates per donor: three CD4 naive, three CD4 memory, two CD8 naive, one CD8 memory.

In regard to this clone: Its antigen is unknown.

Broader study findings: It was observed that 5% to 6% of naive CD4 clonotypes were shared across several donors. In general, naive subsets displayed greater estimated richness than memory subsets did.

V trimming: 1 base; J trimming: 5 bases; junction bases outside the gene matches: 7. The CDR3 runs 15 residues. Germline V gene sequence: CDR1 SGHRS, CDR2 YFSETQ. In the original workflow: With immunoSEQ giving junction-only sequences and no quality scores, filtering differed. Some clones are missing from TCRdb's copy, which holds only in-frame ones; the method was immunoSEQ multiplex PCR. Clonal size and the V and J genes are those of that table, whereas D and trimming came from the DNA. The sample has about 1 million clones, 60% to 80% seen once. Sequenced input: memory CD4+ T cells sorted from blood. Specified subset: CD45RA-negative fraction. The sequence was obtained from a man younger than 35 in good health. This chain connects TRBV5-1 to TRBJ2-3; TRBD2 matches 7 bases. The CDR3 sequence: CASSLIPREGDTQYF. The CDR3 DNA reads TGCGCCAGCAGCTTGATCCCGAGGGAGGGAGATACGCAGTATTTT.